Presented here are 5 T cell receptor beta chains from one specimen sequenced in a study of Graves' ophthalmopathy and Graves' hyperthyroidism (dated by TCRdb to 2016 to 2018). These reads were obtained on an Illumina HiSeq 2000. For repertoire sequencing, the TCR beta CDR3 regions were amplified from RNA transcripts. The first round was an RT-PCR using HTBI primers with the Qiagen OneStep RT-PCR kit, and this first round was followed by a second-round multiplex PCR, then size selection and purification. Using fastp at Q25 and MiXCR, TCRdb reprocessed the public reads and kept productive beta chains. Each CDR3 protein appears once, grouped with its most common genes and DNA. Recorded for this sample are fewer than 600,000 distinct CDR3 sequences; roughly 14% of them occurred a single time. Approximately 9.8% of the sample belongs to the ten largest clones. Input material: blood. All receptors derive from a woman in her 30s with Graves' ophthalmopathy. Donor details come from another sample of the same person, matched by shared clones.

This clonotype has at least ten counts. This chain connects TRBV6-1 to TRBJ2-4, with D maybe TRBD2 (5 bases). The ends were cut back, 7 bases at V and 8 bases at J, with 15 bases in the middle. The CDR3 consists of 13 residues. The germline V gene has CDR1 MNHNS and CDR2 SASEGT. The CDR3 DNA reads TGTGCCAGCATCCTCGTTCTCGGGGACATTCAGTACTTC. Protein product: CASILVLGDIQYF.

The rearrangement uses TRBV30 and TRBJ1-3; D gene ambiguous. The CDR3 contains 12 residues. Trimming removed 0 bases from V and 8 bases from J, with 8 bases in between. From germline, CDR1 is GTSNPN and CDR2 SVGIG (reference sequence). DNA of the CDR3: TGTGCCTGGAGTGTACCGGGATACACCATATATTTT. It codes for CAWSVPGYTIYF. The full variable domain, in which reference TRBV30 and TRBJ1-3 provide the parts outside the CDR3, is SQTIHQWPATLVQPVGSPLSLECTVEGTSNPNLYWYRQAAGRGLQLLFYSVGIGQISSEVPQNLSASRPQDRQFILSSKKLLLSDSGFYLCAWSVPGYTIYFGEGSWLTVV.

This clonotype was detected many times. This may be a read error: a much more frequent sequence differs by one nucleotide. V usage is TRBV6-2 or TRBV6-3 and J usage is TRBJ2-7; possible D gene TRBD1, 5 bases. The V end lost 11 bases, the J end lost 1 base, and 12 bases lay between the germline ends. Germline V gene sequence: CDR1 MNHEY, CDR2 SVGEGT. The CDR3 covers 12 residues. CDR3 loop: CAGIGASYEQYF. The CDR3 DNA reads TGTGCCGGCATTGGGGCGTCCTACGAGCAGTACTTC.

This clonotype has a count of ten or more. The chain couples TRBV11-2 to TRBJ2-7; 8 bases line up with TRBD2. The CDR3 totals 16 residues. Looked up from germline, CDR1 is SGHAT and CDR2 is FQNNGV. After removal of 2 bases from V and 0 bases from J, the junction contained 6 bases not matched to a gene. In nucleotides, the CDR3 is TGTGCCAGCAGCTTAAGAGGCGGGGGGTACTCCTACGAGCAGTACTTC. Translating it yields CASSLRGGGYSYEQYF.

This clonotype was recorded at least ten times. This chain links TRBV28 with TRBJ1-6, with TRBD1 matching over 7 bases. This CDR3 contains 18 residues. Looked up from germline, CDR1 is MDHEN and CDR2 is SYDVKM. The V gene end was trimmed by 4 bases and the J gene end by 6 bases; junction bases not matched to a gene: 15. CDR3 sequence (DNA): TGTGCCAGCAGTTATTCCATCTTCGCCGGGACAGCTAATTCACCCCTCCACTTT. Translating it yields CASSYSIFAGTANSPLHF.